The sequence of this T cell receptor (beta chain) was determined in a study of beta chain features in type 1 diabetes. Notes on the study in general: Shorter TCRB CDR3s, moderately but significantly so, marked every one of the four CD4+ subsets in Type 1 diabetes patients.

Sequenced material consisted of expressed TCRB transcripts (all of the isolated RNA was reverse transcribed). Data came from immunoSEQ multiplex PCR; TCRdb stores just in-frame clones and leaves some out. The top ten hold 0.044% of the sample, which has under 400,000 clones, roughly a fifth seen once. V gave up 5 bases and J gave up 2 bases; unmatched junction bases: 8. There are 17 residues in the CDR3. CDR1 MNHEY and CDR2 SMNVEV come from the germline V gene (reference sequence). Comment on this clone: Its antigen is not known.

The sequenced sample was naive CD4+ T cells from blood. The chain uses TRBV27 and TRBJ2-1; TRBD2 agrees at 11 bases. The sequence was collected from a woman aged 18-29 years in good health. The CDR3 reads CASSPKKTSGTYNEQFF. The CDR3 DNA reads as TGTGCCAGCAGTCCAAAAAAGACTAGCGGGACCTACAATGAGCAGTTCTTC.